The clone carrying this T cell receptor beta chain was recorded only once. Its target is not known. This sample is drawn from a study of T cell responses to AZD1222 COVID-19 vaccine. Findings and limits, study-wide: Nearly half of spike-specific TCRs reportedly target unmutated variant regions. The breadth and depth of Spike-specific TCRs increased once two AZD1222 doses had been given. Among vaccine-associated CD4 TCRs, coverage spanned spike, with dominance at 160-218 and 743-854. At baseline, just a handful of AZD1222 recipients tested seropositive.

Germline CDR1 reads DFQATT; CDR2 reads SNEGSKA (reference sequence). The CDR3 is 16 amino acids. The V and J ends lost 3 bases and 2 bases, in that order; junction bases with no gene match: 8. Sequencing used immunoSEQ multiplex PCR; TCRdb keeps in-frame clones, though not all of them. The data hold fewer than 85,000 clones, with roughly 94% observed a single time. The sample here was peripheral blood, taken on day 0 of MenACWY control vaccination. The source is an adult in good health. J is TRBJ1-5 and V is TRBV20-1; 9 bases line up with TRBD1. This CDR3 reads CSASETGGWRNQPQHF. The CDR3 DNA reads as TGCAGTGCTAGTGAGACAGGGGGTTGGCGCAATCAGCCCCAGCATTTT.